This record concerns one T cell receptor beta chain sequence. What it recognizes is unknown. These data originate in a study of blood T cells in healthy people across ages. General study findings and limits: Relative to aged donors, long-lived donors carried more naive CD4+ cells and displayed higher diversity.

Next came a second PCR, run for about 6 to 12 cycles, which used a sample-barcoded 5' primer along with a J-beta primer mix. TCRdb reprocessed the 5' RACE reads with MiXCR, giving one entry per CDR3 protein. The sample has about 720,000 distinct CDR3 sequences, about 24% seen once. Germline CDR1 is DFQATT and CDR2 is SNEGSKA (reference sequence). This CDR3 is 13 amino acids long. Trimming pared 6 bases from V and 3 bases from J, leaving 14 bases between. Extracted total RNA amounted to at least 5.5 micrograms for each sample. This receptor was obtained from a man between 65 and 85 years old in good health. Source material: blood. This rearrangement joins TRBV20-1 to TRBJ1-1; no firm D call. CDR3 residues: CSAPRERYTEAFF. The CDR3 DNA reads as TGCAGTGCCCCTAGAGAAAGATACACTGAAGCTTTCTTT.